Sequencing of this T cell receptor (beta chain) was carried out in a study of CD8+ T cells in alopecia areata. Study-level points and caveats: Persistence in scalp and blood during tofacitinib was observed for many expanded lesional clones.

A remark on this clone: Its antigen is unidentified.

Treatment reported: oral pan-JAK inhibitor, 5-10 mg twice daily. In alopecia areata patients, both lesional scalp punch biopsies and peripheral blood were collected. Extracted RNA was reverse transcribed, and the resulting cDNA served as sequencing template. Produced via immunoSEQ multiplex PCR; TCRdb's table is partial and in-frame only. Found here are 150,000 to 200,000 clones, under 80% of them singletons; the top ten hold approximately 1.3%. Trimming at V came to 3 bases and at J to 4 bases, leaving 10 bases not matched to a gene. CDR3 length: 16 residues. In germline, CDR1 is SEHNR, CDR2 FQNEAQ (reference sequence).

The material sequenced was CD4+ T cells sorted from blood, taken at week 49, from a patient treated with tofacitinib. The rearrangement links TRBV7-9 to TRBJ1-2; 8 nucleotides agree with TRBD1. The clonotype comes from a human donor with alopecia areata. The CDR3 DNA reads as TGTGCCAGCAGCTTCTCGGCAGGGGGCGAACCCTATGGCTACACCTTC. Its protein product is CASSFSAGGEPYGYTF.